These T cell receptor beta chains were read from a single sample in a study of blood T cell repertoires in COVID-19. Clones were read by immunoSEQ multiplex PCR, and TCRdb kept only the in-frame ones, dropping some. The sample lists about 170,000 clones, 70% to 90% seen once, with about 2.5% in the top ten. The sample taken for sequencing was peripheral blood. The receptors were gathered from a woman older than 75 with COVID-19, enrolled during active disease. Each CDR3 is given with its conserved first and last residue. D genes are given only for firm matches. The size entry is marked missing in some rows and otherwise reads once, few, many or a size class.

>NA|TRBV27|NA|15|TRBJ1-5
CASSLSDMGNQPQHF
TGTGCCAGCAGTTTATCGGACATGGGCAATCAGCCCCAGCATTTT
>NA|TRBV5-5|NA|14|TRBJ2-7
CASSLWGDNYEQYF
TGTGCCAGCAGCTTGTGGGGGGATAACTACGAGCAGTACTTC
>TRBD2|TRBV5-4|NA|16|TRBJ2-1
CASSWGTSGGYNEQFF
TGTGCCAGCAGCTGGGGGACTAGCGGGGGCTACAATGAGCAGTTCTTC
>NA|TRBV19|NA|13|TRBJ1-5
CASSDTVNQPQHF
TGTGCCAGTAGTGACACAGTCAATCAGCCCCAGCATTTT
>TRBD1|TRBV11-2|NA|14|TRBJ2-5
CASSLGQGRETQYF
TGTGCCAGCAGCCTCGGACAGGGGAGGGAGACCCAGTACTTC
>TRBD2|TRBV5-6|NA|15|TRBJ2-1
CASSSGTSGFDEQFF
TGTGCCAGCAGCTCCGGGACTAGCGGTTTCGATGAGCAGTTCTTC
>NA|TRBV18|NA|14|TRBJ2-2
CASSPLTNTGELFF
TGTGCCAGCTCACCACTAACGAACACCGGGGAGCTGTTTTTT
>TRBD2|TRBV7-9|NA|13|TRBJ2-1
CASSRRSGDEQFF
TGTGCCAGCAGCCGTCGTAGCGGGGATGAGCAGTTCTTC
>NA|TRBV10-3|NA|15|TRBJ2-2
CAISPGTKNTGELFF
TGTGCCATCAGTCCCGGGACAAAAAACACCGGGGAGCTGTTTTTT
>TRBD1|TRBV11-2|NA|15|TRBJ1-1
CASSLMAGGITEAFF
TGTGCCAGCAGCTTAATGGCAGGGGGCATCACTGAAGCTTTCTTT
>TRBD1|TRBV10-1|few|18|TRBJ2-7
CASRQTGTRLTSYYEQYF
TGCGCCAGCAGGCAGACAGGGACCCGGCTTACCTCCTACTACGAGCAGTACTTC
>TRBD1|TRBV19|NA|15|TRBJ2-3
CASSTRTGVTDTQYF
TGTGCCAGTAGCACCAGGACAGGAGTCACAGATACGCAGTATTTT
>TRBD1|TRBV27|NA|15|TRBJ1-1
CASSAAGGMNTEAFF
TGTGCCAGCAGTGCGGCAGGGGGGATGAACACTGAAGCTTTCTTT
>TRBD1|TRBV18|NA|16|TRBJ2-3
CASSRTGTGGTDTQYF
TGTGCCAGCTCGCGAACCGGGACAGGGGGCACAGATACGCAGTATTTT
>NA|TRBV27|NA|15|TRBJ1-4
CASSRGTRANEKLFF
TGTGCCAGCAGCCGGGGAACTCGGGCTAATGAAAAACTGTTTTTT
>TRBD1|TRBV28|NA|15|TRBJ2-2
CASSHRGRYTGELFF
TGTGCCAGCAGTCACAGGGGGCGCTACACCGGGGAGCTGTTTTTT
>TRBD1|TRBV9|once|14|TRBJ2-3
CASSGLQGTDTQYF
TGTGCCAGCAGCGGGTTACAGGGGACAGATACGCAGTATTTT
>NA|TRBV28|NA|14|TRBJ2-7
CASSLAGNIYEQYF
TGTGCCAGCAGTTTGGCAGGAAACATTTACGAGCAGTACTTC
>NA|TRBV27|NA|16|TRBJ2-7
CASSLFPTSRGYEQYF
TGTGCCAGCAGTTTATTTCCGACAAGCCGGGGCTACGAGCAGTACTTC
>TRBD1|TRBV3-1/TRBV3-2|NA|15|TRBJ1-2
CASSQVSGGAGGYTF
TGTGCCAGCAGCCAAGTATCAGGGGGCGCGGGTGGCTACACCTTC
>TRBD1|TRBV5-6|NA|14|TRBJ2-7
CASSLAAGTGGLYF
TGTGCCAGCAGCTTGGCCGCCGGGACAGGGGGTCTTTACTTC
>NA|TRBV4-2|NA|18|TRBJ2-3
CASSDPRLGGPFTDTQYF
TGTGCCAGCAGCGACCCCCGGCTTGGAGGACCCTTCACAGATACGCAGTATTTT
>NA|TRBV3-1/TRBV3-2|NA|13|TRBJ2-5
CASSQVGGRTQYF
TGTGCCAGCAGCCAAGTAGGTGGGCGGACCCAGTACTTC
>NA|TRBV5-4|NA|12|TRBJ2-7
CASRSVAGEQYF
TGTGCCAGCAGGTCGGTAGCCGGCGAGCAGTACTTC
>NA|TRBV30|NA|12|TRBJ1-2
CAWSIRGEGYTF
TGTGCCTGGAGTATCAGGGGCGAAGGCTACACCTTC
>NA|TRBV6-2/TRBV6-3|NA|13|TRBJ1-1
CASSYGGATEAFF
TGTGCCAGCAGTTACGGTGGGGCCACTGAAGCTTTCTTT
>NA|TRBV27|once|14|TRBJ2-2
CASSLVRNTGELFF
TGTGCCAGCAGTTTGGTCAGAAACACCGGGGAGCTGTTTTTT
>NA|TRBV5-1|NA|14|TRBJ2-1
CASSLVAASGEQFF
TGCGCCAGCAGCTTGGTGGCAGCTTCAGGTGAGCAGTTCTTC
>NA|TRBV7-2|NA|13|TRBJ1-2
CASSQTGIYGYTF
TGTGCCAGCAGCCAAACAGGGATCTATGGCTACACCTTC
>NA|TRBV9|once|14|TRBJ2-7
CASSVGAGEYEQYF
TGTGCCAGCAGCGTAGGGGCAGGGGAATACGAGCAGTACTTC
>NA|TRBV6-5|NA|13|TRBJ2-7
CASRRQVSYEQYF
TGTGCCAGCAGGCGACAGGTCTCCTACGAGCAGTACTTC
>TRBD1|TRBV18|NA|14|TRBJ2-5
CATSRQGARETQYF
TGTGCCACCTCAAGACAGGGGGCGCGGGAGACCCAGTACTTC
>TRBD1|TRBV7-2|NA|15|TRBJ2-7
CASSTPGTGGYEQYF
TGTGCCAGCAGCACCCCCGGGACAGGGGGCTACGAGCAGTACTTC